The rows below give T cell receptor beta chains drawn from one sample of a study of CD8+CD57+ T cells in acquired aplastic anemia. TCRdb recomputed calls from the reads with MiXCR, one row per CDR3 protein. This sample carries under 350,000 distinct CDR3 sequences, approximately 58% of them seen once, and the ten largest clones take approximately 1.2%. Sequenced input: sorted CD4+, CD8+, or CD8+CD57+ T cells (not recorded which) from PBMCs. These receptors were obtained from a human donor with aplastic anemia. Each CDR3 is given with its conserved first and last residue. A D gene is named only where the DNA matches it firmly. For some rows the clone size is stated as once, few or many, or as a class when expanded; others skip it.

clone_size | d_call | j_call | v_call | cdr3_aa | cdr3_nt
. | . | TRBJ2-1 | TRBV29-1 | CSVAPGPEQFF | TGCAGCGTTGCCCCGGGGCCGGAGCAGTTCTTC
once | TRBD1 | TRBJ1-1 | TRBV7-9 | CASSLGHSWDSRSITEAFF | TGTGCCAGCAGCTTAGGACACAGTTGGGACAGCCGTTCGATAACTGAAGCTTTCTTT
. | TRBD1 | TRBJ1-1 | TRBV25-1 | CASIGGWDTEAFF | TGTGCCAGCATAGGGGGCTGGGACACTGAAGCTTTCTTT
. | TRBD1 | TRBJ1-2 | TRBV5-1 | CASSLLGQGSGGYTF | TGCGCCAGCAGCTTGTTGGGACAGGGGTCTGGAGGCTACACCTTC
. | . | TRBJ2-3 | TRBV15 | CATGGNTDTQYF | TGTGCCACGGGGGGTAACACAGATACGCAGTATTTT
. | TRBD1 | TRBJ2-7 | TRBV7-6 | CASSFSPGQGGLEQYF | TGTGCCAGCAGCTTCTCCCCGGGACAGGGAGGCCTCGAGCAGTACTTC
once | TRBD1 | TRBJ2-3 | TRBV7-9 | CASSRTSGTGGADTQYF | TGTGCCAGCAGCCGTACTTCCGGGACAGGGGGCGCAGATACGCAGTATTTT
few | TRBD1 | TRBJ2-7 | TRBV6-6 | CASSYRDSRYEQYF | TGTGCCAGCAGTTACAGGGACAGTCGCTACGAGCAGTACTTC
many | . | TRBJ1-5 | TRBV20-1 | CSAREAGGLNQPQHF | TGCAGTGCTAGAGAGGCCGGGGGTCTCAATCAGCCCCAGCATTTT
. | TRBD2 | TRBJ2-1 | TRBV5-1 | CASSLGGTKFGDEQFF | TGCGCCAGCAGCTTGGGGGGGACTAAGTTTGGCGATGAGCAGTTCTTC
few | . | TRBJ2-7 | TRBV7-2 | CASSQDSYEQYF | TGTGCCAGCAGCCAGGACAGTTACGAGCAGTACTTC
. | . | TRBJ1-2 | TRBV12-3/TRBV12-4 | CASSEGRANYGYTF | TGTGCCAGCAGTGAAGGGAGAGCTAACTATGGCTACACCTTC
. | . | TRBJ1-6 | TRBV19 | CASSDSPNSPLHF | TGTGCCAGTAGTGACAGTCCTAATTCACCCCTCCACTTT
many | TRBD2 | TRBJ2-2 | TRBV5-1 | CASSSSLAGGRTGELFF | TGCGCCAGCAGCTCGTCTCTAGCGGGAGGGCGGACCGGGGAGCTGTTTTTT
. | TRBD2 | TRBJ2-1 | TRBV7-9 | CASSFGGVTYNEQFF | TGTGCCAGCAGCTTTGGGGGGGTAACCTACAATGAGCAGTTCTTC
once | . | TRBJ2-7 | TRBV7-9 | CASSPSGLYEQYF | TGTGCCAGCAGCCCCAGCGGTCTATACGAGCAGTACTTC
. | . | TRBJ2-5 | TRBV5-6 | CASTRGYARETQYF | TGTGCCAGCACCCGGGGGTATGCCCGAGAGACCCAGTACTTC
few | . | TRBJ2-7 | TRBV9 | CASGDEQYF | TGTGCCAGCGGGGACGAGCAGTACTTC
few | . | TRBJ2-7 | TRBV19 | CASSTTGAGYEQYF | TGTGCCAGTAGTACGACGGGGGCCGGCTACGAGCAGTACTTC
many | . | TRBJ2-3 | TRBV14 | CASSQAGTDTQYF | TGTGCCAGCAGCCAAGCTGGCACAGATACGCAGTATTTT
many | . | TRBJ2-3 | TRBV2 | CASSADAGTRGDTQYF | TGTGCCAGCAGTGCAGATGCCGGGACCCGGGGAGATACGCAGTATTTT
many | TRBD2 | TRBJ2-1 | TRBV9 | CASSVGGTSGGNEQFF | TGTGCCAGCAGCGTAGGGGGGACTAGCGGGGGGAATGAGCAGTTCTTC
once | TRBD1 | TRBJ2-7 | TRBV10-3 | CATNRDRGPSSYEQYF | TGTGCCACAAACCGGGACAGGGGTCCCTCGTCCTACGAGCAGTACTTC
. | . | TRBJ2-1 | TRBV2 | CASSEGGGYNEQFF | TGTGCCAGCAGTGAAGGGGGAGGCTACAATGAGCAGTTCTTC
. | . | TRBJ2-7 | TRBV9 | CASSVVPDSYEQYF | TGTGCCAGCAGCGTAGTCCCGGACAGCTACGAGCAGTACTTC
. | . | TRBJ2-7 | TRBV7-2 | CASSRTNLAYHSYEQYF | TGTGCCAGCAGCCGTACAAACCTAGCGTATCACTCCTACGAGCAGTACTTC
. | . | TRBJ2-7 | TRBV12-5 | CASGLVMGTLTEQYF | TGTGCTAGTGGTTTGGTAATGGGAACCCTAACCGAGCAGTACTTC
once | TRBD1 | TRBJ1-6 | TRBV5-1 | CASSLDRGDSPLHF | TGCGCCAGCAGCTTGGACAGGGGTGACTCACCCCTCCACTTT
. | . | TRBJ2-5 | TRBV6-6 | CATEGETQYF | TGTGCCACCGAAGGGGAGACCCAGTACTTC
. | TRBD2 | TRBJ2-3 | TRBV20-1 | CSAPGRGEDTQYF | TGCAGTGCTCCCGGGAGGGGGGAGGATACGCAGTATTTT
. | . | TRBJ1-1 | TRBV9 | CASSVAGARNTEAFF | TGTGCCAGCAGCGTAGCTGGGGCCAGGAACACTGAAGCTTTCTTT
many | TRBD2 | TRBJ2-5 | TRBV6-6 | CASSVLAGSPGGETQYF | TGTGCCAGCAGTGTGCTAGCGGGGTCTCCGGGGGGAGAGACCCAGTACTTC
. | TRBD2 | TRBJ2-1 | TRBV20-1 | CSARRTSGDNEQFF | TGCAGTGCTAGAAGGACTAGCGGTGACAATGAGCAGTTCTTC
. | TRBD1 | TRBJ2-2 | TRBV9 | CASSPRQGRGELFF | TGTGCCAGCAGCCCGCGACAGGGGAGGGGGGAGCTGTTTTTT
. | . | TRBJ1-1 | TRBV2 | CASSDWEDTEAFF | TGTGCCAGCAGTGATTGGGAGGACACTGAAGCTTTCTTT
many | . | TRBJ2-3 | TRBV7-3 | CASGEPTDTQYF | TGTGCCAGCGGGGAGCCCACAGATACGCAGTATTTT
many | . | TRBJ2-5 | TRBV7-2 | CASSFRSSAFQETQYF | TGTGCCAGCAGCTTTCGGTCCAGCGCCTTCCAAGAGACCCAGTACTTC
. | . | TRBJ1-2 | TRBV5-8 | CASSARQVNYGYTF | TGTGCCAGCAGCGCCCGACAGGTCAACTATGGCTACACCTTC
few | . | TRBJ1-1 | TRBV19 | CASSITRGMRAFF | TGTGCCAGTAGTATCACCAGGGGAATGAGGGCTTTCTTT
. | . | TRBJ2-2 | TRBV12-3/TRBV12-4 | CASSPRQVGGELFF | TGTGCCAGCAGTCCTCGACAGGTCGGCGGGGAGCTGTTTTTT
. | . | TRBJ2-7 | TRBV9 | CASSDGRDSTYEQYF | TGTGCCAGCAGCGATGGGAGGGACAGTACCTACGAGCAGTACTTC
many | TRBD1 | TRBJ1-1 | TRBV4-1 | CASSQAGPGQGNTEAFF | TGCGCCAGCAGCCAAGCCGGTCCGGGACAGGGGAACACTGAAGCTTTCTTT
once | . | TRBJ2-1 | TRBV27 | CASNTNRDNEQFF | TGTGCCAGCAACACCAACAGGGACAATGAGCAGTTCTTC
. | TRBD2 | TRBJ2-5 | TRBV24-1 | CATESAGVEETQYF | TGTGCAACTGAATCAGCGGGAGTGGAAGAGACCCAGTACTTC
. | . | TRBJ2-3 | TRBV9 | CASSVAGTGATDTQYF | TGTGCCAGCAGCGTAGCTGGCACCGGCGCGACAGATACGCAGTATTTT
few | . | TRBJ1-1 | TRBV20-1 | CSADGKSEAFF | TGCAGTGCTGATGGGAAATCAGAAGCTTTCTTT
once | TRBD1 | TRBJ2-5 | TRBV7-9 | CASSFEGAGETQYF | TGTGCCAGCAGCTTTGAGGGGGCTGGAGAGACCCAGTACTTC